This T cell receptor beta chain was recovered during a study of cytomegalovirus exposure and HLA in healthy donors. Study-wide results and limits: Being productive about 87% or about 30% of the time was typical of most TCR beta V segments in an earlier analysis. Rarity held for most TCR sequences, but there were some public TCRs that occurred in many donors.

In the case of this clone: Its specificity is not known.

PCR employed 60 Vbeta and 13 Jbeta primers. Repertoires were generated with immunoSEQ multiplex PCR, while TCRdb's copy carries only in-frame clones and drops some. The sample records roughly 120,000 clones, roughly 80% being singletons. CDR1 is SGHRS and CDR2 is YFSETQ in the germline V gene. The ends lost 7 bases at V and 6 bases at J; junction bases unmatched: 9. The CDR3 sequence is 14 residues long. The gene calls are TRBV5-1 and TRBJ2-1; the match to TRBD2 covers 8 bases. The TCR sequence derives from a male donor in good health and CMV-seronegative. Source material: PBMCs. The CDR3: CASFDPSGPNEQFF. In nucleotides, the CDR3 is TGCGCCAGCTTCGATCCTAGCGGGCCCAATGAGCAGTTCTTC.